These 13 T cell receptor beta chains were all obtained from the same sample, sequenced in a study of blood T cell repertoires in COVID-19. The repertoire was sequenced with immunoSEQ multiplex PCR; TCRdb's copy has only in-frame clones and lacks some. The sample carries over 150,000 clones, roughly 84% recorded once. Sequenced: peripheral blood. The receptor set was obtained from a woman in her sixties or seventies with acute or convalescent COVID-19.

V usage is TRBV6-2 or TRBV6-3 and J usage is TRBJ1-1; possible D gene TRBD1, 6 bases. This CDR3 is built from 17 residues. V was clipped by 2 bases and J by 1 base, with 17 bases between them. Germline assignment: CDR1 MNHEY and CDR2 SVGEGT. The CDR3 bases are TGTGCCAGCAGTTACCGCTTTCTGGACAGCGGGAACACTGAAGCTTTCTTT. This gives the protein CASSYRFLDSGNTEAFF.

The rearrangement joins TRBV6-2 or TRBV6-3 to TRBJ2-1; 10 nucleotides agree with TRBD2. The CDR3 totals 15 residues. Germline trimming cut 4 bases from V and 7 bases from J; bases unmatched to any gene: 7. Germline V gene lookup returns CDR1 MNHEY and CDR2 SVGEGT. For the CDR3, the DNA is TGTGCCAGCAGTTGGAGCGGGGGGGCAGTAAATGAGCAGTTCTTC. Protein sequence: CASSWSGGAVNEQFF.

V gene TRBV27 combines with J gene TRBJ1-5, with D possibly being TRBD1 (5 bases). Trimming took off 6 bases at V and 0 bases at J, with 15 bases between the two ends. Germline V gene sequence: CDR1 MNHEY, CDR2 SMNVEV (reference sequence). The CDR3 sequence is 16 residues long. CDR3 bases: TGTGCCAGCAGGGAGGCAGGGAGGGCTAGCAATCAGCCCCAGCATTTT. Amino acid sequence: CASREAGRASNQPQHF.

The chain uses TRBV6-1 and TRBJ1-2; TRBD1 aligns across 9 bases. The CDR3 loop spans 17 amino acids. In germline, CDR1 is MNHNS, CDR2 SASEGT. With V trimmed by 2 bases and J by 3 bases, 10 bases remained unmatched. CDR3 nucleotide sequence: TGTGCCAGCAGTGAAAGGGCGGACAGGGGACGGGACTATGGCTACACCTTC. Amino acid sequence: CASSERADRGRDYGYTF.

The chain uses TRBV28 and TRBJ2-7; 10 bases map to TRBD1. From germline, CDR1 is MDHEN and CDR2 SYDVKM. CDR3 size: 14 residues. Germline trimming cut 10 bases from V and 2 bases from J; bases unmatched to any gene: 8. Here the CDR3 reads CATTRDRGTYEQYF. The CDR3, as DNA: TGTGCCACCACCCGGGACAGGGGTACCTACGAGCAGTACTTC.

This clone was seen only a few times. This chain links TRBV29-1 with TRBJ1-1; no definite D call. CDR1 and CDR2 from the germline V gene are SQVTM and ANQGSEA. The CDR3 consists of 13 residues. Trimming stripped 6 bases from V and 0 bases from J, with 11 bases between. CDR3 residues: CSVSRSLNTEAFF. CDR3 bases: TGCAGCGTGAGTCGGTCCTTGAACACTGAAGCTTTCTTT.

The chain links TRBV9 to TRBJ1-1; D is uncertain. Germline loops: CDR1 SGDLS, CDR2 YYNGEE. This CDR3 region has 13 residues. Trimming took 3 bases from V and 1 from J, leaving 7 bases between them. This chain's CDR3 is CASSATANTEAFF. The DNA of the CDR3 is TGTGCCAGCAGCGCAACAGCGAACACTGAAGCTTTCTTT.

The V and J genes are TRBV9 and TRBJ1-1; possible D gene TRBD1, 5 bases. The CDR3 is made up of 14 amino acids. V gave up 3 bases and J gave up 4 bases, with 13 bases separating them. Germline V lookup: CDR1 SGDLS, CDR2 YYNGEE. CDR3: CASSALAGGTEAFF. For the CDR3, the DNA is TGTGCCAGCAGCGCCCTTGCCGGGGGCACTGAAGCTTTCTTT.

The V gene is TRBV9, the J gene TRBJ2-3, with D maybe TRBD2 (6 bases). V dropped 0 bases and J dropped 6 bases, with 8 bases sitting between them. The length of the CDR3 is 13 residues. Germline lookup yields CDR1 SGDLS and CDR2 YYNGEE. CDR3 sequence reads: CASSVDRGDTQYF. Here the CDR3 DNA reads TGTGCCAGCAGCGTAGACCGGGGGGATACGCAGTATTTT. Using reference TRBV9 and TRBJ2-3 for the parts outside the CDR3, the full variable domain is DSGVTQTPKHLITATGQRVTLRCSPRSGDLSVYWYQQSLDQGLQFLIQYYNGEERAKGNILERFSAQQFPDLHSELNLSSLELGDSALYFCASSVDRGDTQYFGPGTRLTVL.

The J gene is TRBJ1-6, the V gene TRBV9; unclear D gene. CDR1 and CDR2 (germline): SGDLS, YYNGEE. CDR3 size: 16 residues. The V and J ends lost 3 bases and 0 bases respectively, with 10 bases between them. The CDR3: CASSASRSSYNSPLHF. In nucleotides, the CDR3 is TGTGCCAGCAGCGCCTCGCGTAGCTCCTATAATTCACCCCTCCACTTT.

This clone was recorded a few times. The rearrangement links TRBV19 to TRBJ1-2, with D possibly matching TRBD1 (5 bases). The ends were cut back, 6 bases at V and 3 bases at J, with 23 bases in the middle. Germline CDR1 is LNHDA and CDR2 is SQIVND (reference sequence). CDR3 size: 17 residues. The chain's CDR3 is CASRDEGRGRADYGYTF. CDR3 coding DNA: TGTGCCAGTAGAGACGAGGGGAGGGGACGGGCGGACTATGGCTACACCTTC.

A single count supports this clone. The chain is built from TRBV19 and TRBJ2-7; 9 positions match TRBD2. The germline V gene has CDR1 LNHDA and CDR2 SQIVND (reference sequence). Trimming removed 8 bases from V and 2 bases from J; junction bases left unmatched: 4. This CDR3 spans 13 amino acids. CDR3 amino acids: CASRVAGAYEQYF. CDR3 coding DNA: TGTGCCAGTCGAGTAGCGGGGGCCTACGAGCAGTACTTC.

The rearrangement links TRBV7-3 to TRBJ2-2, with D maybe TRBD1 (5 bases). This CDR3 is built from 13 residues. V gave up 3 bases and J gave up 5 bases, with 7 bases separating them. Germline V gene lookup returns CDR1 SGHTA and CDR2 FQGTGA. CDR3: CASSLGQTGELFF. CDR3 nucleotides: TGTGCCAGCAGCTTGGGGCAGACCGGGGAGCTGTTTTTT.